This entry describes one T cell receptor beta chain. The data were obtained in a study of a mutant IDH1 vaccine in newly diagnosed glioma. CDR3 length: 17 residues. V was pared by 2 bases and J by 5 bases, with 11 bases of the junction left unmatched. Germline V gene lookup returns CDR1 SGHVS and CDR2 FQNEAQ. This sample's time point: baseline, week 1 (first vaccination visit). The treatment is: pre-vaccination baseline after standard-of-care therapy. Only in-frame clones appear in the TCRdb table, and some are missing; sequencing was by immunoSEQ multiplex PCR. There are about 67,000 clones in the sample; more than 70% occur only once, and around 4.5% lies in the top ten.

The rearrangement uses TRBV7-8 and TRBJ2-3; 9 bases agree with TRBD2. The sequenced sample was peripheral blood mononuclear cells (PBMCs), obtained from a glioma patient treated with radiotherapy, temozolomide or both. The sequence was collected from a woman aged 18 to 35 with glioma. Some clones in this sample may be carry-over from other donors' samples. Written as DNA, the CDR3 is TGTGCCAGCAGCTTAAACCCGGGACTAGCCGGACTAGATACGCAGTATTTT. Its translation is CASSLNPGLAGLDTQYF.